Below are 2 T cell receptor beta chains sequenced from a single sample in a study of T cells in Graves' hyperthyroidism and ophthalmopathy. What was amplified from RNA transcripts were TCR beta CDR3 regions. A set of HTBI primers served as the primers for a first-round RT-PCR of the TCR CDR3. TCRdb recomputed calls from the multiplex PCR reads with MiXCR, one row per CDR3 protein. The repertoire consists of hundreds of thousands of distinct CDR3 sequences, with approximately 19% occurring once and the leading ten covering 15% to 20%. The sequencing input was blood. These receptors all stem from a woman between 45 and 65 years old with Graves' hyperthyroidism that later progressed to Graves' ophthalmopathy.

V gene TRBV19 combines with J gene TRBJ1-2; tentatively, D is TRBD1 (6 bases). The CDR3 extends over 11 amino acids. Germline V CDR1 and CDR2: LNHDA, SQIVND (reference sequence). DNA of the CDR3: TGTGCTATATGGACAGCCTATGGCTACACCTTC. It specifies CAIWTAYGYTF.

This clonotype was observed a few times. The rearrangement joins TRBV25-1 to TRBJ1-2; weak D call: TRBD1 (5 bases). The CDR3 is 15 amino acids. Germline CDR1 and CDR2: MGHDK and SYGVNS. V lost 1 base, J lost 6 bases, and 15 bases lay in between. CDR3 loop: CASSESVVGTDGYTF. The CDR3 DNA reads TGTGCCAGCAGTGAATCAGTTGTGGGGACGGATGGCTACACCTTC.